This is a list of T cell receptor beta chains from one sample in a study of PD-1 blockade in mismatch repair-deficient tumors. Measured with immunoSEQ multiplex PCR; TCRdb has only the in-frame clones, and not every one. The sample yields about 14,000 clones, around 84% seen once. Their target antigens are unknown. The sequenced sample was cells cultured in vitro, obtained from a patient treated with pembrolizumab. The receptors stem from an adult with mismatch repair-deficient cancer. CDR3s include the opening cysteine and the closing phenylalanine or tryptophan. The order of the fields is J gene, V gene, CDR3 protein.

J: TRBJ1-5; V: TRBV2; CDR3: CASISEGNQPQHF
J: TRBJ2-5; V: TRBV11-3; CDR3: CASSLAGGQETQYF
J: TRBJ1-5; V: TRBV9; CDR3: CASSVGGGNQPQHF
J: TRBJ2-2; V: TRBV28; CDR3: CASSPSGRVRGELFF
J: TRBJ2-7; V: TRBV5-5; CDR3: CASSYFGTGFYEQYF
J: TRBJ2-2; V: TRBV6-6; CDR3: CASSSGLENAGELFF
J: TRBJ1-2; V: TRBV19; CDR3: CASSLPNSGTGFISRGYTF
J: TRBJ2-7; V: TRBV19; CDR3: CASSMVGVSVEQYF
J: TRBJ2-7; V: TRBV25-1; CDR3: CASSGHQSGTTSEQYF
J: TRBJ2-3; V: TRBV2; CDR3: CASSWDPAARRDTQYF
J: TRBJ2-7; V: TRBV13; CDR3: CASSVTSGSSREQYF
J: TRBJ2-5; V: TRBV7-3; CDR3: CASSPSGGGPQETQYF
J: TRBJ2-2; V: TRBV2; CDR3: CASKERPITGELFF
J: TRBJ2-5; V: TRBV19; CDR3: CASSGIGGQTQYF
J: TRBJ2-3; V: TRBV11-3; CDR3: CASSSRDSTDTQYF
J: TRBJ2-7; V: TRBV6-5; CDR3: CASSYGSGNYEQYF